One T cell receptor beta chain is described in this entry. Antigen unknown. This entry is derived from a study of blood T cells in healthy people across ages. Study-level findings and limits: Any conclusive comparison of naive versus antigen-experienced cells was prevented by using unsorted PBMCs. Researchers judged that diversity estimates from one million T cells fell short of true values. Higher diversity, along with more naive CD4+ cells, distinguished long-lived donors from aged donors.

There are 16 residues in the CDR3. After removal of 0 bases from V and 6 bases from J, the junction contained 8 bases not matched to a gene. Germline V gene lookup returns CDR1 DFQATT and CDR2 SNEGSKA (reference sequence). Through a sample-barcoded 5' primer and a J-beta primer mix, a second PCR was run for roughly 7 to 11 cycles. TCRdb reprocessed the 5' RACE reads via MiXCR and lists one record per CDR3 protein. This table has 800,000 to 950,000 distinct CDR3 sequences, 35% to 40% appearing once. The source material was blood. The chain links TRBV20-1 to TRBJ1-4; 9 positions match TRBD1. This clonotype was obtained from a man between 18 and 35 years old in good health. The CDR3 region has the DNA TGCAGTGCTAGAGATTCTGGAGGACAGGGGTATGAAAAACTGTTTTTT. Encoded protein: CSARDSGGQGYEKLFF.